This entry lists 20 T cell receptor beta chains sequenced from one sample in a study of OX40 agonist ivuxolimab in advanced cancers. Some clones are missing from TCRdb's copy, which holds only in-frame ones; the method was immunoSEQ multiplex PCR. Of about 62,000 clones listed, around nine tenths were seen once; the top ten hold about 0.26%. The sample here was CD4+ or CD8+ T cells sorted from blood, taken in a trial of the OX40 agonist ivuxolimab. Receptors originate from an adult with an advanced solid tumor such as melanoma, head and neck, liver or kidney cancer.

The CDR3: CASSLAGGEQFF. The CDR3 DNA is TGCGCCAGCAGCTTGGCAGGGGGTGAGCAGTTCTTC. V is TRBV5-1 and J is TRBJ2-1; 7 bases are a match to TRBD1. The CDR3 has 12 residues. Losses at the gene ends were 0 bases for V and 9 bases for J; bases not matched to a gene: 0. In germline, CDR1 is SGHRS, CDR2 YFSETQ.

This sequence joins TRBV18 and TRBJ2-1; 10 positions agree with TRBD1. Germline V gene lookup returns CDR1 KGHSH and CDR2 LQKENI. The length of the CDR3 is 14 residues. With V trimmed by 3 bases and J by 13 bases, 9 bases remained unmatched. The CDR3 bases are TGTGCCAGCTCACCGCAGTCCGGGACAGGGGCCCAGTTCTTC. This gives the protein CASSPQSGTGAQFF.

V is TRBV5-4 and J is TRBJ2-2; TRBD2 matches at 7 bases. Germline V gene data show CDR1 as SGHNT and CDR2 as YYREEE (reference sequence). V was pared by 4 bases and J by 2 bases, with 5 bases of the junction left unmatched. This CDR3 has 15 residues. CDR3 protein: CASSILATNTGELFF. The CDR3 nucleotides read TGTGCCAGCAGCATACTAGCGACCAACACCGGGGAGCTGTTTTTT. Full variable domain (outside the CDR3, taken from reference TRBV5-4 and TRBJ2-2): ETGVTQSPTHLIKTRGQQVTLRCSSQSGHNTVSWYQQALGQGPQFIFQYYREEENGRGNFPPRFSGLQFPNYSSELNVNALELDDSALYLCASSILATNTGELFFGEGSRLTVL.

This clone was counted a few times. The CDR3 protein is CASRPGTGVSGELFF. The CDR3 bases are TGTGCCAGCAGACCCGGGACAGGGGTCTCCGGGGAGCTGTTTTTT. The gene calls are TRBV5-4 and TRBJ2-2, with 10 bases that match TRBD1. V dropped 5 bases and J dropped 6; count of bases not matched to a gene: 7. The V gene's germline CDR1 is SGHNT and CDR2 YYREEE (reference sequence). This CDR3 comprises 15 residues.

The chain couples TRBV10-3 to TRBJ2-7; 12 bases are shared with TRBD2. V shed 5 bases, J shed 0 bases, and the junction held 2 bases outside the gene matches. CDR3 length: 15 residues. Germline CDR1 reads ENHRY; CDR2 reads SYGVKD. The CDR3 nucleotides are TGTGCCATCAGTAAGACTAGCGGGAGCTCCTACGAGCAGTACTTC. Protein sequence: CAISKTSGSSYEQYF.

In its sample, this clone was seen a few times. The chain is built from TRBV11-3 and TRBJ2-1; D uncertain. The V end was cut by 1 base, the J end by 0 bases, with 13 bases between. This CDR3 has 17 residues. Germline V gene sequence: CDR1 SGHNT, CDR2 YENEEA. The CDR3 sequence: CASSLGNRVISYNEQFF. CDR3 nucleotide sequence: TGTGCCAGCAGCTTAGGGAACCGGGTTATCTCCTACAATGAGCAGTTCTTC.

This clone was detected once. The chain carries TRBV5-1 and TRBJ2-7, with D tentatively TRBD2 (6 bases). The ends were cut back, 7 bases at V and 5 bases at J, with 19 bases in the middle. CDR3 size: 14 residues. Germline V gives CDR1 SGHRS, CDR2 YFSETQ. The DNA of the CDR3 is TGCGCCAGCCGTACTAGCAACAGCCTCGACGAGCAGTACTTC. Translating it yields CASRTSNSLDEQYF.

V and J are TRBV19 and TRBJ1-2, with 7 bases lining up with TRBD1. J gave up 6 bases and V 6 bases, and 10 bases lay outside the gene matches. CDR3 size: 14 residues. The V gene's germline CDR1 is LNHDA and CDR2 SQIVND (reference sequence). CDR3 residues: CASRAGQFMDGYTF. CDR3 nucleotide sequence: TGTGCCAGTAGGGCGGGACAGTTCATGGATGGCTACACCTTC.

This chain joins TRBV11-2 and TRBJ2-2; D possibly corresponds to TRBD2 (6 bases). This CDR3 region has 13 residues. Between the trimmed V and J ends, which lost 6 bases and 6 bases, there was a span of 11 bases. Germline V CDR1 and CDR2: SGHAT, FQNNGV. The CDR3 protein is CASRRGFAGELFF. The CDR3 region has the DNA TGTGCCAGCAGGCGGGGTTTCGCCGGGGAGCTGTTTTTT.

J is TRBJ1-2 and V is TRBV6-1; D unclear. V shed 5 bases and J shed 8 bases, with 9 bases lying between them. The germline gives CDR1 MNHNS, CDR2 SASEGT. This CDR3 contains 11 residues. The CDR3 nucleotides read TGTGCCAGCAGTCTGGACGGGGGCTACACCTTC. Protein sequence: CASSLDGGYTF.

The V gene is TRBV18, the J gene TRBJ1-1; TRBD1 matches 7 bases. CDR1 is KGHSH and CDR2 is LQKENI in the germline V gene. This CDR3 region has 13 residues. J lost 1 base, V lost 4 bases, and 0 bases had no gene match. The CDR3 bases are TGTGCCAGCTCACGACAGGGGAACACTGAAGCTTTCTTT. Amino acid sequence: CASSRQGNTEAFF.

This chain connects TRBV9 to TRBJ2-1; maybe TRBD2 (5 bases). With 0 bases removed from V and 4 bases from J, the gap between germline ends came to 8 bases. There are 14 residues in the CDR3. The germline gives CDR1 SGDLS, CDR2 YYNGEE. As DNA, the CDR3 is TGTGCCAGCAGCGTAGCGGGAACTTACAATGAGCAGTTCTTC. It specifies CASSVAGTYNEQFF.

This clone was seen a single time. The V call is TRBV5-6, the J call TRBJ2-7; possible D gene TRBD2, 6 bases. CDR3 size: 15 residues. CDR1 and CDR2 from the germline V gene are SGHDT and YYEEEE. Between the trimmed V and J ends, which lost 0 bases and 4 bases, there was a span of 14 bases. CDR3: CASSLEPGATYEQYF. CDR3 DNA: TGTGCCAGCAGCTTGGAACCGGGAGCTACTTACGAGCAGTACTTC.

The rearrangement links TRBV5-1 to TRBJ2-3; 10 nucleotides match TRBD1. The CDR3 has 14 amino acids. Germline assignment: CDR1 SGHRS and CDR2 YFSETQ. After removal of 4 bases from V and 4 bases from J, the junction contained 3 bases not matched to a gene. DNA for the CDR3: TGCGCCAGCAGCATCGACAGGGGGCCAGATACGCAGTATTTT. Translated, it gives CASSIDRGPDTQYF.

The V gene is TRBV27, the J gene TRBJ2-7; perhaps D is TRBD1 or TRBD2 (5 bases each). The length of the CDR3 is 13 residues. The germline CDR1 and CDR2 sequences are MNHEY and SMNVEV (reference sequence). V was trimmed by 4 bases and J by 3 bases, leaving 10 bases between them. The CDR3 nucleotides read TGTGCCAGCAGTTGGGACCAAAACTACGAGCAGTACTTC. Translated: CASSWDQNYEQYF.

A single count supports this clone. V gene TRBV19 combines with J gene TRBJ2-6, with TRBD1 matching 7 bases. Per the germline V gene, CDR1 is LNHDA and CDR2 is SQIVND (reference sequence). Trimming removed 9 bases from V and 4 bases from J; junction bases left unmatched: 24. CDR3 size: 20 residues. The CDR3 DNA reads as TGTGCCAGCCGCTTCGGCCTCGGGACAGTGGCTTCCTCCGGGGCCAACGTCCTGACTTTC. The encoded protein is CASRFGLGTVASSGANVLTF. Together with reference TRBV19 and TRBJ2-6, the CDR3 gives the full variable domain: DGGITQSPKYLFRKEGQNVTLSCEQNLNHDAMYWYRQDPGQGLRLIYYSQIVNDFQKGDIAEGYSVSREKKESFPLTVTSAQKNPTAFYLCASRFGLGTVASSGANVLTFGAGSRLTVL.

The chain uses TRBV5-1 and TRBJ1-2; D remains unclear. This CDR3 is 14 amino acids long. Trimming cost V 4 bases and J 0 bases, with 10 bases left between them. Germline V lookup: CDR1 SGHRS, CDR2 YFSETQ. The CDR3 loop reads CASSPTGSNYGYTF. In DNA, the CDR3 is TGCGCCAGCAGCCCGACGGGCTCTAACTATGGCTACACCTTC.

The chain couples TRBV18 to TRBJ1-2, with D possibly matching TRBD1 (6 bases). Germline-derived CDR1 and CDR2 are KGHSH and LQKENI. CDR3 length: 13 amino acids. Trimming shortened V by 6 bases and J by 6 bases, and 14 bases separated the two germline ends. The CDR3 here is CASSSTGNDGYTF. In DNA form, the CDR3 reads TGTGCCAGCTCGTCAACAGGGAACGATGGCTACACCTTC. Using reference TRBV18 and TRBJ1-2 for the parts outside the CDR3, the full variable domain is NAGVMQNPRHLVRRRGQEARLRCSPMKGHSHVYWYRQLPEEGLKFMVYLQKENIIDESGMPKERFSAEFPKEGPSILRIQQVVRGDSAAYFCASSSTGNDGYTFGSGTRLTVV.

The chain carries TRBV9 and TRBJ2-1, with 10 bases lining up with TRBD2. CDR1 and CDR2 from the germline V gene are SGDLS and YYNGEE. V shed 4 bases and J 3 bases; nucleotides not matched to a gene: 4. The CDR3 totals 15 residues. CDR3 sequence (DNA): TGTGCCAGCAGCCCTCTAGCGGGAGACTACAATGAGCAGTTCTTC. It yields the protein CASSPLAGDYNEQFF.

A note on this clone: The junction differs from germline at one of its ends, possibly a read error. This rearrangement joins TRBV7-2 to TRBJ1-1; D is possibly TRBD1 (6 bases). This CDR3 contains 13 residues. The germline gives CDR1 SGHTA, CDR2 FQGNSA. CDR3 protein: CASSLYQTSDSHF. As DNA, the CDR3 is TGTGCCAGCAGCTTATACCAGACATCGGACAGCCACTTT.